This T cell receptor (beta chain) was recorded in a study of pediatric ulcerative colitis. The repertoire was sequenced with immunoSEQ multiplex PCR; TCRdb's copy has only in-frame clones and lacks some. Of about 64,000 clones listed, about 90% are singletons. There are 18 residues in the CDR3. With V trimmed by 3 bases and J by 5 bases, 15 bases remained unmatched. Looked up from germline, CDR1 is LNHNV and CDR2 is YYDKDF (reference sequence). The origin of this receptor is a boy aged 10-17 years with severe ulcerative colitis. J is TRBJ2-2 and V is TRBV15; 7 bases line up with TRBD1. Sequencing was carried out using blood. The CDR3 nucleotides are TGTGCCACCAGCAGGCGTGACATTGGGACAGAAGTTACCGGGGAGCTGTTTTTT. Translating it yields CATSRRDIGTEVTGELFF.